The TCR beta chain described here comes from a study of T cell changes during pregnancy in multiple sclerosis (dated by TCRdb to the late 2010s). In terms of the full investigation: In women with multiple sclerosis, the researchers looked at how the T cell repertoire shifted as pregnancy progressed.

V and J are truncated by 1 base and 4 bases respectively, leaving an intervening sequence of 6 bases. Measured from the cysteine to the phenylalanine, the CDR3 is 13 residues long. The entry retains the CDR3 DNA only, 39 bases that are in frame from base 1. The germline V gene (reference sequence) provides CDR1 SEHNR and CDR2 FQNEAQ. The library was prepared using the immunoSEQ multiplex PCR assay. As stored in TCRdb, this immuneACCESS dataset retains in-frame rearrangements with V and J assigned. A fraction of the clones does not appear; measured against another copy, unresolved V genes explain less than half of the discrepancy, and the remainder lacks a known reason. The sample table lists approximately 66,000 clones, 90% to 95% of them with a count of one. Approximately 5% of the sample is taken by the ten largest. In the case of this clone: Its specific antigen is unknown. The input lacks base qualities; no much larger clone sits a single base away.

The TCR was taken from a female donor with multiple sclerosis, enrolled in a pregnancy study. The material was CD8+ T cells from peripheral blood mononuclear cells, obtained before pregnancy. The chain is assembled from TRBV7-9 and TRBJ2-3, with an unclear D gene assignment. The sequence in DNA is TGTGCCAGCAGCTTAGAATATCCAGATACGCAGTATTTT. Its coded protein is CASSLEYPDTQYF.